This TCR beta chain is from a study of blood T cell repertoires in COVID-19. Study at large: T cells, B-cell-depleted T cells, or PBMCs provided the cDNA or gDNA that served as material.

The germline CDR1 and CDR2 sequences are SGHRS and YFSETQ. V lost 4 bases, J lost 1 base, and 9 bases lay in between. The CDR3 has 14 residues. Original handling: It was from reference gene primer amplification that nucleated cell counts were estimated. Using immunoSEQ multiplex PCR, the repertoire was profiled, and TCRdb retains in-frame clones only, with some absent. V, J and clone size are taken as reported in that table, and D and trimming were inferred from the DNA itself. The table has under 130,000 clones, roughly 85% seen once. This clone was picked up one time. The chain is built from TRBV5-1 and TRBJ1-5; the D gene is possibly TRBD1 (6 bases). Sample: peripheral blood. The receptor was derived from a man between 50 and 59 years old in a cohort sampled during active COVID-19. CDR3 sequence: CASSPGQSNQPQHF. DNA of the CDR3: TGCGCCAGCAGCCCCGGACAGAGCAATCAGCCCCAGCATTTT. Full variable domain (rest looked up from reference TRBV5-1 and TRBJ1-5): KAGVTQTPRYLIKTRGQQVTLSCSPISGHRSVSWYQQTPGQGLQFLFEYFSETQRNKGNFPGRFSGRQFSNSRSEMNVSTLELGDSALYLCASSPGQSNQPQHFGDGTRLSIL.